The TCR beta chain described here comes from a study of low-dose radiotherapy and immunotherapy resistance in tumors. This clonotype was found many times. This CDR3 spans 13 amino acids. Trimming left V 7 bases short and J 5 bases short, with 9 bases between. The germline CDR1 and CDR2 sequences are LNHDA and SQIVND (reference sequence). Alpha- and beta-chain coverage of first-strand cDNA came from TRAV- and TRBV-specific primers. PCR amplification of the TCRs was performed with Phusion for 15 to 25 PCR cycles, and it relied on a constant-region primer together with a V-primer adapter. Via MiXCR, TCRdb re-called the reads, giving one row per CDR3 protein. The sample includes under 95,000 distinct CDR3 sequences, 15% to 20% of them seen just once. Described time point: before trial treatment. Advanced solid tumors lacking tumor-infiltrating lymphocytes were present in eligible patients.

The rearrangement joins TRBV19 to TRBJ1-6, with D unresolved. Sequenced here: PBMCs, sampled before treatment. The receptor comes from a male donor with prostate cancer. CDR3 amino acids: CASIARDNSPLHF. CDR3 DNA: TGTGCCAGTATCGCAAGAGATAATTCACCCCTCCACTTT.